Listed below are T cell receptor beta chains from one sample, sequenced in a study of blood T cell repertoires in COVID-19. TCRdb's copy holds only in-frame clones and misses some; the assay was immunoSEQ multiplex PCR. Found here are about 150,000 clones, 80% to 90% of them singletons; the top ten hold less than 3.5%. The sample taken for sequencing was peripheral blood. Receptors were obtained from a man in his 70s with acute or convalescent COVID-19. The CDR3 runs from the conserved cysteine through the conserved F or W. D genes are given only for firm matches. The size entry is marked missing in some rows and otherwise reads once, few, many or a size class.

j_gene | v_gene | abundance | d_gene | CDR3aa | CDR3nt
TRBJ2-7 | TRBV9 | . | . | CASSLQGSYEQYF | TGTGCCAGCAGCTTACAGGGCTCCTACGAGCAGTACTTC
TRBJ1-1 | TRBV7-3 | . | TRBD1 | CASSRGGVGSLNTEAFF | TGTGCCAGCAGCCGAGGGGGCGTGGGCAGTTTGAACACTGAAGCTTTCTTT
TRBJ2-7 | TRBV7-3 | many | . | CASSLGPIYEQYF | TGTGCCAGCAGCTTAGGGCCTATCTACGAGCAGTACTTC
TRBJ2-7 | TRBV10-3 | . | TRBD2 | CAIRVTSGRDEQYF | TGTGCCATCAGGGTGACTAGCGGGCGGGACGAGCAGTACTTC
TRBJ1-1 | TRBV9 | once | . | CASSVEGLNTEAFF | TGTGCCAGCAGCGTGGAGGGGTTGAACACTGAAGCTTTCTTT
TRBJ1-2 | TRBV9 | . | . | CASSPRGESYGYTF | TGTGCCAGCAGCCCCCGGGGAGAATCCTATGGCTACACCTTC
TRBJ2-5 | TRBV7-2 | once | . | CASSLVRRDPQETQYF | TGTGCCAGCAGCTTAGTGAGGCGGGACCCCCAAGAGACCCAGTACTTC
TRBJ2-5 | TRBV19 | once | . | CASSPRVEWETQYF | TGTGCCAGTAGTCCCAGGGTGGAGTGGGAGACCCAGTACTTC
TRBJ2-7 | TRBV7-5 | . | . | CARSSLGQGPLTSSTYEQYF | TGTGCCAGAAGCTCACTGGGCCAGGGTCCTCTTACCTCTTCCACCTACGAGCAGTACTTC
TRBJ1-1 | TRBV7-9 | . | . | CASSFGPNTEAFF | TGTGCCAGCAGCTTCGGTCCGAACACTGAAGCTTTCTTT
TRBJ1-1 | TRBV2 | once | . | CASSLSGRSEAFF | TGTGCCAGCAGCCTTAGCGGGAGGTCTGAAGCTTTCTTT
TRBJ2-1 | TRBV9 | . | . | CASSAGQSGYNEQFF | TGTGCCAGCAGCGCCGGTCAGTCGGGGTACAATGAGCAGTTCTTC
TRBJ2-1 | TRBV6-5 | . | TRBD1 | CASRRQGAPDNEQFF | TGTGCCAGCAGACGACAGGGGGCCCCAGACAATGAGCAGTTCTTC
TRBJ2-1 | TRBV28 | . | TRBD2 | CASRPAGGRGNEQFF | TGTGCCAGCAGGCCAGCGGGAGGAAGGGGCAATGAGCAGTTCTTC
TRBJ2-6 | TRBV18 | once | . | CASSPAASSGANVLTF | TGTGCCAGCTCACCGGCCGCTAGCTCTGGGGCCAACGTCCTGACTTTC
TRBJ1-5 | TRBV18 | . | TRBD1 | CASSPTDRRNQPQHF | TGTGCCAGCTCACCAACGGACAGGAGGAATCAGCCCCAGCATTTT
TRBJ2-1 | TRBV5-8 | . | TRBD2 | CASSLLAGGRVSYNEQFF | TGTGCCAGCAGCTTACTAGCGGGGGGTAGAGTCTCCTACAATGAGCAGTTCTTC
TRBJ2-7 | TRBV19 | . | . | CASSTNLGGREQYF | TGTGCCAGTAGTACGAACCTGGGGGGGCGCGAGCAGTACTTC
TRBJ1-3 | TRBV4-3 | once | TRBD1 | CASSQGDRRSGNTIYF | TGCGCCAGCAGCCAAGGGGACAGGCGCTCTGGAAACACCATATATTTT
TRBJ2-3 | TRBV6-5 | . | TRBD2 | CASSYTSSGIWDTQYF | TGTGCCAGCAGTTACACTTCTAGCGGGATTTGGGATACGCAGTATTTT
TRBJ1-1 | TRBV6-5 | . | . | CASSLTVNTEAFF | TGTGCCAGCAGTCTTACAGTCAACACTGAAGCTTTCTTT
TRBJ1-4 | TRBV27 | . | TRBD1 | CASSLSGAGTGELWNEKLFF | TGTGCCAGCAGTTTATCAGGCGCCGGGACAGGGGAATTGTGGAATGAAAAACTGTTTTTT
TRBJ1-2 | TRBV9 | . | . | CASSPLGDYGYTF | TGTGCCAGCAGCCCCCTGGGAGACTATGGCTACACCTTC
TRBJ2-1 | TRBV7-8 | . | TRBD2 | CASSLRTSGSIVYNEQFF | TGTGCCAGCAGCTTAAGGACTAGCGGGAGTATCGTCTACAATGAGCAGTTCTTC
TRBJ1-2 | TRBV28 | . | . | CASSSGDRGYTF | TGTGCCAGCAGTTCGGGGGATCGGGGCTACACCTTC
TRBJ2-1 | TRBV7-9 | . | TRBD2 | CASSLIAGGTYNEQFF | TGTGCCAGCAGCTTAATAGCGGGAGGTACCTACAATGAGCAGTTCTTC
TRBJ1-2 | TRBV6-5 | once | TRBD1 | CASSYKGQEHYGYTF | TGTGCCAGCAGTTATAAGGGACAGGAGCACTATGGCTACACCTTC
TRBJ2-1 | TRBV5-4 | . | TRBD2 | CASSVGLAGVNEQFF | TGTGCCAGCAGCGTGGGACTAGCGGGAGTCAATGAGCAGTTCTTC
TRBJ1-4 | TRBV2 | . | . | CASSDLEKLFF | TGTGCCAGCAGTGATCTAGAAAAACTGTTTTTT
TRBJ2-4 | TRBV10-3 | . | . | CAIRDNIAKNIQYF | TGTGCCATAAGGGACAATATAGCCAAAAACATTCAGTACTTC
TRBJ1-2 | TRBV27 | . | . | CASSIAGVGGYTF | TGTGCCAGCTCCATAGCGGGGGTGGGTGGCTACACCTTC
TRBJ2-7 | TRBV7-9 | . | . | CASSPRQVTYEQYF | TGTGCCAGCAGCCCGAGACAGGTTACCTACGAGCAGTACTTC
TRBJ1-5 | TRBV5-6 | . | . | CASSLRQNNQPQHF | TGTGCCAGCAGCTTACGACAGAACAATCAGCCCCAGCATTTT
TRBJ2-1 | TRBV10-3 | . | . | CAISGAGTSYNEQFF | TGTGCCATCAGTGGTGCGGGTACTAGTTACAATGAGCAGTTCTTC
TRBJ2-7 | TRBV6-5 | . | TRBD2 | CASSYRTSGSPNEQYF | TGTGCCAGCAGTTACAGGACTAGCGGGAGTCCCAACGAGCAGTACTTC
TRBJ1-2 | TRBV9 | . | TRBD1 | CASSANQGAIGYGYTF | TGTGCCAGCAGCGCCAACCAGGGGGCGATCGGCTATGGCTACACCTTC
TRBJ2-6 | TRBV3-1/TRBV3-2 | . | TRBD1 | CASRNTGTGFSGANVLTF | TGTGCCAGCAGGAACACCGGGACAGGGTTCTCTGGGGCCAACGTCCTGACTTTC
TRBJ1-1 | TRBV6-6 | few | TRBD1 | CASSYFDRDTEAFF | TGTGCCAGCAGTTACTTCGACAGGGACACTGAAGCTTTCTTT
TRBJ1-4 | TRBV7-2 | . | TRBD1 | CASSQLQGENEKLFF | TGTGCCAGCAGCCAGCTTCAGGGGGAGAATGAAAAACTGTTTTTT
TRBJ2-5 | TRBV7-2 | . | . | CATALVPQETQYF | TGTGCCACGGCCCTAGTCCCCCAAGAGACCCAGTACTTC